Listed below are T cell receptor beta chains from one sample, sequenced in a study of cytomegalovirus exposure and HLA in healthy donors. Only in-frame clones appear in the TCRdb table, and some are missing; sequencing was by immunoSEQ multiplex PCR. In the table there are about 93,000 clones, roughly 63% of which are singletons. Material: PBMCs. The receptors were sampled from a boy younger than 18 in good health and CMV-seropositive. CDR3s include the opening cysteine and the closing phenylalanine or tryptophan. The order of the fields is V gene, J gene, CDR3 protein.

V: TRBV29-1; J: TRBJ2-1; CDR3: CSVPTSGGLVEQFF
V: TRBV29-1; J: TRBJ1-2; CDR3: CSAQLNGRGRGYTF
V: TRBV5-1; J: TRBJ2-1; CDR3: CASSFLAGVINEQFF
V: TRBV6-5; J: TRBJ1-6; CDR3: CASRTTGRRSPLNF
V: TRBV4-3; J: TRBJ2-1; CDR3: CASSQGTSGVNEQFF
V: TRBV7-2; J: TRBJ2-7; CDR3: CASSRSFGSSYEQYF
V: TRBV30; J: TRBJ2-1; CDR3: CAWNRQAHNEQFF
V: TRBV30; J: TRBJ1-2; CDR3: CAYYPPARTGYGYTF
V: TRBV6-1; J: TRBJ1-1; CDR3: CASSSTGYMNTEAFF
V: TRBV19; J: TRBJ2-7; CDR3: CASRRTGVNEQYF
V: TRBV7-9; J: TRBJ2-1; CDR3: CASSPWGDSSYNEQFF
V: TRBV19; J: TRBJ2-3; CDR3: CASSLSEVHTQYF
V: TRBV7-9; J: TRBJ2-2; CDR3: CASSSTNGAGFPGELFF
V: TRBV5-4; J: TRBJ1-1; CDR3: CASSPRQGVDTEAFF
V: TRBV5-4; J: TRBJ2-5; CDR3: CASSPGTSGVRETQYF
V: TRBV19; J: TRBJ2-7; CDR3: CASRSGNYEQYF
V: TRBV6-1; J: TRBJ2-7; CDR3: CASSEGSAALPYEQYF
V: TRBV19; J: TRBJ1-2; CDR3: CASSIDLANYGYTF
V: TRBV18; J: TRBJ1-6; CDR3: CASSPTDRDSPLHF
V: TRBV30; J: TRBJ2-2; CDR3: CAWSPGTGGMNTGELFF
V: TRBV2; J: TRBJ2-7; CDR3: CASSGGGWGLSYEQYF
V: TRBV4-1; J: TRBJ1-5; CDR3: CASSQVLQGKNQPQHF
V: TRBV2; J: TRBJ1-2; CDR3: CASTATEPYGYTF
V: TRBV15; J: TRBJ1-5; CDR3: CATSSGTRAFNQPQHF
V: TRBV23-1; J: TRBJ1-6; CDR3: CASSQWGRGGSPLHF
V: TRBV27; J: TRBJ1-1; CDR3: CASSEQGANTEAFF
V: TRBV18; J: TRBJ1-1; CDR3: CASSQSGTGLTEAFF
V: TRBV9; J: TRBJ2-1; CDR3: CASSVVGSSSYNEQFF
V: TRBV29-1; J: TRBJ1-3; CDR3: CSVEVGGGYSGNTIYF
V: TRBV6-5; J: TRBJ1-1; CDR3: CASSSGDRTNTEAFF
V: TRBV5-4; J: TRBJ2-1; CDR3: CASSRDSIPYNEQFF
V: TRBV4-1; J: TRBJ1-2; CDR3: CASNLTRDKKFKDGYTF
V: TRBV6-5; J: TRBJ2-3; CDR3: CASSPTSGGTDTQYF
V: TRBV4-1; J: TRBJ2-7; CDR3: CASSPLGGQGALEQYF
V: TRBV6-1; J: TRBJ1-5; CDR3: CASSATGGINQPQHF
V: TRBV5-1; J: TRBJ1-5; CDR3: CASRQGLIGNQPQHF
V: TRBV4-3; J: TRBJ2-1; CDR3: CASSQDVGGQYSYNEQFF
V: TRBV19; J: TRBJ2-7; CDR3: CASSTRTGVEQYF
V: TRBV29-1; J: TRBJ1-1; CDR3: CSVDGGGNTEAFF
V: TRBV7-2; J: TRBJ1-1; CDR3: CASSLVGQGNTEAFF
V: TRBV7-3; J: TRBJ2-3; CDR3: CASSLQGGITDTQYF
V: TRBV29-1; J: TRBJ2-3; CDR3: CSVEQGSDTQYF
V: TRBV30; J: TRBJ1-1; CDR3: CAWSNRRNTEAFF
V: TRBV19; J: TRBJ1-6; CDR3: CASRRQGYNSPLHF
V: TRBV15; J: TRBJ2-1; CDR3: CATSRDLRSSYNEQFF
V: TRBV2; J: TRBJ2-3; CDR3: CASSRLAGMTDTQYF
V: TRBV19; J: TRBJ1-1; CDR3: CASSQGSTEAFF
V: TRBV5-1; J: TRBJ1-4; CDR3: CASSVGTVGEKLFF
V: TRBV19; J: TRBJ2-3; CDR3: CASSIDEPLAGGLSTQYF
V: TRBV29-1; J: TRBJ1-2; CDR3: CSVPDRGGYTF
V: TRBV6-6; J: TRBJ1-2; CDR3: CASSNRIGNYGYTF
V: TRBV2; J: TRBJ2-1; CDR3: CASILRLAGTRETYNEQFF
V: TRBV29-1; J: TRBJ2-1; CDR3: CSVEGSGRANEQFF
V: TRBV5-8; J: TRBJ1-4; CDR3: CASSSGQGTATNEKLFF
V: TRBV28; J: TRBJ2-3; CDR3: CASSLRLRVNSDTQYF